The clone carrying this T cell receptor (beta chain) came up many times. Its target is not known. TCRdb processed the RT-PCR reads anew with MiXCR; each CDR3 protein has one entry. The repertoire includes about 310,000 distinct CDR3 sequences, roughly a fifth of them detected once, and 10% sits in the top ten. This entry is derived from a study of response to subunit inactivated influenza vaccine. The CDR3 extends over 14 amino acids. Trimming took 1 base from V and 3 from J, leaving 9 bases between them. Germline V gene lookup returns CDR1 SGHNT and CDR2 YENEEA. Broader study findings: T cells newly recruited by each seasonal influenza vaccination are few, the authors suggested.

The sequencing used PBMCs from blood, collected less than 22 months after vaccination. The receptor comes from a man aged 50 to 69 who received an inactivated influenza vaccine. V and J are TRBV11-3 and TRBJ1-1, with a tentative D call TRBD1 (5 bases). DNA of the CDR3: TGTGCCAGCAGCTTAGCTTCGGGGGACACTGAAGCTTTCTTT. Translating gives CASSLASGDTEAFF. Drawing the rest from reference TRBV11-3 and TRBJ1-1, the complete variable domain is EAGVVQSPRYKIIEKKQPVAFWCNPISGHNTLYWYLQNLGQGPELLIRYENEEAVDDSQLPKDRFSAERLKGVDSTLKIQPAELGDSAVYLCASSLASGDTEAFFGQGTRLTVV.